This passage covers 23 T cell receptor beta chains from one sample sequenced in a study of blood T cells in healthy people across ages. It was with a sample-barcoded 5' primer and a J-beta primer mix that a second PCR of roughly 7 to 12 cycles was run. TCRdb ran MiXCR on the 5' RACE reads and lists one entry per CDR3 protein. The profile shows 1.5 million to 2 million distinct CDR3 sequences, approximately 50% of them singletons. Sequencing input: blood. These receptors were obtained from a woman aged 40 to 50 in good health.

The V call is TRBV7-6, the J call TRBJ2-1; D may match TRBD1 or TRBD2 (6 bases each). The CDR3 sequence is 15 residues long. CDR1 is SGHVS and CDR2 is FNYEAQ in the germline V gene. Trimming left V 5 bases short and J 8 bases short, with 19 bases between. CDR3 loop: CASSLRRGARDEQFF. CDR3 nucleotides: TGTGCCAGCAGCCTACGGAGGGGGGCAAGGGATGAGCAGTTCTTC.

V is TRBV5-1 and J is TRBJ1-4, with D possibly being TRBD1 (5 bases). Between the trimmed V and J ends, which lost 5 bases and 2 bases, there was a span of 10 bases. The germline V gene encodes CDR1 SGHRS and CDR2 YFSETQ. The CDR3 has 14 residues. CDR3 residues: CASRSQATNEKLFF. The CDR3, as DNA: TGCGCCAGCAGATCACAGGCCACTAATGAAAAACTGTTTTTT.

This clonotype was seen a few times. V usage is TRBV5-6 and J usage is TRBJ2-5; TRBD2 is a possible D gene (6 bases). The CDR3 sequence is 12 residues long. V was cut by 2 bases and J by 11 bases, with 13 bases left in between. CDR1 is SGHDT, CDR2 YYEEEE, per germline. CDR3 region: CASSFATGEQYF. CDR3 sequence (DNA): TGTGCCAGCAGCTTTGCGACGGGGGAGCAGTACTTC.

V usage is TRBV7-2 and J usage is TRBJ2-5, with D possibly matching TRBD1 (5 bases). Per germline, CDR1 SGHTA and CDR2 FQGNSA. CDR3 length: 13 residues. V shed 5 bases and J shed 4 bases, with 11 bases lying between them. In nucleotides, the CDR3 is TGTGCCAGCAGCAAAGACAGTACAGAGACCCAGTACTTC. This gives the protein CASSKDSTETQYF. The full variable domain, with the rest looked up from reference TRBV7-2 and TRBJ2-5, is GAGVSQSPSNKVTEKGKDVELRCDPISGHTALYWYRQSLGQGLEFLIYFQGNSAPDKSGLPSDRFSAERTGGSVSTLTIQRTQQEDSAVYLCASSKDSTETQYFGPGTRLLVL.

The chain employs TRBV20-1 and TRBJ2-1; tentative D call: TRBD2 (5 bases). Germline V gene sequence: CDR1 DFQATT, CDR2 SNEGSKA (reference sequence). CDR3 length equals 17 residues. V shed 1 base and J shed 7 bases, with 23 bases lying between them. The CDR3 bases are TGCAGTGCTAGAGGCGTACTGGAGGTCCCTTGGGGAAATGAGCAGTTCTTC. This codes for CSARGVLEVPWGNEQFF.

The rearrangement links TRBV7-2 to TRBJ2-1; 8 nucleotides line up with TRBD2. The V segment lost 5 bases and the J segment 3 bases; nucleotides outside the gene matches: 9. The CDR3 consists of 16 residues. The germline V gene has CDR1 SGHTA and CDR2 FQGNSA. CDR3 region: CASSQGLGFYYNEQFF. In nucleotides, the CDR3 is TGTGCCAGCAGCCAGGGACTAGGTTTTTACTACAATGAGCAGTTCTTC.

The chain combines TRBV28 with TRBJ2-7, with 10 bases aligning to TRBD1. This CDR3 spans 14 amino acids. V trimming: 5 bases; J trimming: 2 bases; junction bases outside the gene matches: 3. Germline loops: CDR1 MDHEN, CDR2 SYDVKM. CDR3 sequence reads: CASSQTGGPYEQYF. The CDR3 DNA sequence: TGTGCCAGCAGTCAGACAGGGGGCCCCTACGAGCAGTACTTC.

This clonotype was seen more than once but under ten times. The J gene is TRBJ2-7, the V gene TRBV7-2; D remains ambiguous. This CDR3 is built from 13 residues. V was cut by 6 bases and J by 3 bases, with 12 bases left in between. Germline V lookup: CDR1 SGHTA, CDR2 FQGNSA. For the CDR3, the DNA is TGTGCCAGCAGTAACGGACCACTCTACGAGCAGTACTTC. This encodes CASSNGPLYEQYF.

The chain combines TRBV2 with TRBJ2-5; the D call may be TRBD1 or TRBD2 (5 bases each). The CDR3 is 13 residues long. The germline V gene has CDR1 SNHLY and CDR2 FYNNEI. V was trimmed by 9 bases and J by 11 bases, leaving 22 bases between them. CDR3: CASSRGLPNEQYF. CDR3 bases: TGTGCCAGTAGTCGGGGCCTACCCAATGAGCAGTACTTC.

This chain connects TRBV29-1 to TRBJ2-3; 7 positions agree with TRBD2. Germline V lookup: CDR1 SQVTM, CDR2 ANQGSEA. The V gene end was trimmed by 6 bases and the J gene end by 3 bases; junction bases not matched to a gene: 6. The CDR3 sequence is 13 residues long. In nucleotides, the CDR3 is TGCAGCGTGGCATTGGGGGGGACAGATACGCAGTATTTT. Its translation: CSVALGGTDTQYF.

This clonotype came up a few times. The junction departs from the called germline gene at one end, perhaps through a read error. This chain connects TRBV20-1 to TRBJ2-5; TRBD2 matches at 8 bases. Per germline, CDR1 DFQATT and CDR2 SNEGSKA (reference sequence). This CDR3 has 16 amino acids. This CDR3 is CSARDIGGENQETQYF. CDR3 nucleotides: TGCAGTGCTAGAGATATCGGGGGGGAAAACCAGGAGACCCAGTACTTC.

This clonotype was picked up one time. This chain joins TRBV4-3 and TRBJ1-4, with 7 bases that match TRBD1. Germline lookup yields CDR1 LGHNA and CDR2 YSLEER. CDR3 size: 15 residues. Losses at the gene ends were 1 base for V and 7 bases for J; bases not matched to a gene: 6. The CDR3 reads CASSQVGRGLEKLFF. The CDR3 nucleotides are TGCGCCAGCAGCCAAGTAGGGAGGGGGCTTGAAAAACTGTTTTTT.

The chain is built from TRBV6-1 and TRBJ2-5; 9 nucleotides agree with TRBD1. The J call may be in error: the DNA end matches TRBJ2-7 better. Germline CDR1 is MNHNS and CDR2 is SASEGT. This CDR3 has 15 residues. CDR3 in amino acids: CASSENRDRAYEQYF. Written as DNA, the CDR3 is TGTGCCAGCAGTGAGAACCGGGACAGGGCCTACGAGCAGTACTTC.

This clonotype was observed a handful of times. This chain uses TRBV25-1 with TRBJ2-5; no firm D call. Trimming removed 2 bases at V and 1 base at J, with 8 bases between. The CDR3 consists of 14 residues. Germline V gene data show CDR1 as MGHDK and CDR2 as SYGVNS. CDR3 sequence: CASSEVGIQETQYF. The CDR3 bases are TGTGCCAGCAGTGAAGTGGGTATCCAAGAGACCCAGTACTTC.

This clonotype was seen a handful of times. V usage is TRBV5-1 and J usage is TRBJ2-5, with TRBD2 as a possible D gene (5 bases). The germline gives CDR1 SGHRS, CDR2 YFSETQ. V lost 4 bases to trimming and J lost 4 bases, with 14 bases between them. This CDR3 has 14 amino acids. In DNA form, the CDR3 reads TGCGCCAGCAGCCCGTACCCCGGAGGAGAGACCCAGTACTTC. The encoded protein is CASSPYPGGETQYF.

This clonotype has more than one count but fewer than ten. This chain uses TRBV4-3 with TRBJ2-3; 8 bases agree with TRBD1. The CDR3 sequence is 16 residues long. J gave up 7 bases and V 3 bases, and 12 bases lay outside the gene matches. Germline CDR1 reads LGHNA; CDR2 reads YSLEER. The CDR3 spells CASSQGDGQGPYTQYF. The CDR3 DNA reads TGCGCCAGCAGCCAGGGGGACGGACAGGGTCCCTATACGCAGTATTTT.

The V gene is TRBV18, the J gene TRBJ2-7; the match to TRBD1 covers 8 bases. J gave up 5 bases and V 1 base, and 7 bases lay outside the gene matches. Germline-derived CDR1 and CDR2 are KGHSH and LQKENI. The CDR3 length is 15 residues. The chain's CDR3 is CASSPLGQAVDEQYF. The CDR3 DNA follows: TGTGCCAGCTCACCACTGGGACAGGCAGTCGACGAGCAGTACTTC. Filled out from reference TRBV18 and TRBJ2-7, the complete variable domain reads NAGVMQNPRHLVRRRGQEARLRCSPMKGHSHVYWYRQLPEEGLKFMVYLQKENIIDESGMPKERFSAEFPKEGPSILRIQQVVRGDSAAYFCASSPLGQAVDEQYFGPGTRLTVT.

The gene calls are TRBV14 and TRBJ1-1; weak D call: TRBD1 (6 bases). The germline CDR1 and CDR2 sequences are SGHDN and FVKESK. The ends were cut back, 8 bases at V and 6 bases at J, with 13 bases in the middle. This CDR3 is built from 12 residues. Written as DNA, the CDR3 is TGTGCCAGCGGCGGGGGGGCCCCTGAAGCTTTCTTT. Protein: CASGGGAPEAFF. Based on the CDR3 plus reference TRBV14 and TRBJ1-1, the full variable domain is EAGVTQFPSHSVIEKGQTVTLRCDPISGHDNLYWYRRVMGKEIKFLLHFVKESKQDESGMPNNRFLAERTGGTYSTLKVQPAELEDSGVYFCASGGGAPEAFFGQGTRLTVV.

In its sample, this clonotype was seen once. V usage is TRBV7-9 and J usage is TRBJ2-7, with 7 positions matching TRBD1. The germline V gene encodes CDR1 SEHNR and CDR2 FQNEAQ (reference sequence). Germline trimming cut 5 bases from V and 6 bases from J; bases unmatched to any gene: 13. CDR3 length: 15 amino acids. CDR3 in DNA: TGTGCCAGCAGCCCCTGGGACAGCGACGACTGCGAGCAGTACTTC. Its protein is CASSPWDSDDCEQYF.

In this sample, this clonotype turned up once. This chain connects TRBV19 to TRBJ2-1; 11 bases line up with TRBD1. The CDR3 totals 15 residues. V dropped 6 bases and J dropped 6; count of bases not matched to a gene: 7. CDR1 and CDR2 from the germline V gene are LNHDA and SQIVND (reference sequence). CDR3 nucleotides: TGTGCCAGTAGCTTGGACAGGGGGCCAGTCAATGAGCAGTTCTTC. Translating it yields CASSLDRGPVNEQFF.

J is TRBJ2-7 and V is TRBV14; 9 bases align to TRBD2. The J call may be incorrect, as the DNA end agrees better with TRBJ2-5. The CDR3 length is 16 residues. Germline V gives CDR1 SGHDN, CDR2 FVKESK. The CDR3 spells CASSQETATSGETQYF. Written as DNA, the CDR3 is TGTGCCAGCAGCCAAGAAACGGCGACTAGCGGAGAGACCCAGTACTTC.

V and J are TRBV20-1 and TRBJ2-3; TRBD2 matches 12 bases. This CDR3 comprises 17 residues. Trimming took 7 bases from V and 2 from J; bases not matched to a gene: 13. In germline, CDR1 is DFQATT, CDR2 SNEGSKA (reference sequence). Here the CDR3 DNA reads TGCAGTGTTCCCTCTAGCGGGGGGGGGTACACCACAGATACGCAGTATTTT. As protein: CSVPSSGGGYTTDTQYF.

This clonotype was observed a handful of times. The rearrangement joins TRBV21-1 to TRBJ2-7; the D call of TRBD1 is as the table states it, not checked on the DNA. TRBV21-1 is a listed pseudogene. CDR3 size: 16 residues. The CDR3 DNA reads as TGTGCCAGCAAACCCCAAGGGGGTCCTAAGACCTACGAGCAGTACTTC. Translating gives CASKPQGGPKTYEQYF.